The clone carrying this T cell receptor beta chain was observed a few times. Some clones are missing from TCRdb's copy, which holds only in-frame ones; the method was immunoSEQ multiplex PCR. Among about 25,000 clones, more than 70% were seen once, and the ten largest hold 9.6%. The source of the sample is a study of PD-L1 blockade in urothelial cancer. About the research overall: Blood drawn 3 weeks (second dose) and 6 weeks after treatment start was analyzed. Median blood clonality was about 0.081, with around 77,000 unique TCRs.

Trimming took off 5 bases at V and 1 base at J, with 11 bases between the two ends. The germline V gene has CDR1 MDHEN and CDR2 SYDVKM. There are 14 residues in the CDR3. The sample here was PBMCs, taken around atezolizumab (anti-PD-L1) treatment. The genes are TRBV28 and TRBJ2-5; D possibly corresponds to TRBD1 (5 bases). This receptor was obtained from a man aged 65 to 85 with urothelial cancer. CDR3 sequence: CASSDSSSQETQYF. As DNA, the CDR3 is TGTGCCAGCAGTGACAGTAGCAGCCAAGAGACCCAGTACTTC. Full variable domain (missing parts from reference TRBV28 and TRBJ2-5): DVKVTQSSRYLVKRTGEKVFLECVQDMDHENMFWYRQDPGLGLRLIYFSYDVKMKEKGDIPEGYSVSREKKERFSLILESASTNQTSMYLCASSDSSSQETQYFGPGTRLLVL.